This TCR beta chain was identified in a study of CD8 T cell repertoires and HIV-1 epitope variants. Looking at the study overall: Tested: three Gag epitope families, Nef HW9 and YT9. The baseline condition was 1M T cells left uncultured.

Notes on this clone: Antigen specificity is unknown.

The CDR3 runs 14 residues. Deletions cut 4 bases from V and 8 bases from J, with 17 bases between. In germline, CDR1 is MNHEY, CDR2 SVGAGI. Findings and limits, study-wide: Most of the nine antigen-specific clonotypes appeared cross-reactive to autologous or escape variants.

Data came from immunoSEQ multiplex PCR; TCRdb stores just in-frame clones and leaves some out. The sample shows some 100,000 clones, roughly four fifths of them seen only once. The chain is built from TRBV6-5 and TRBJ1-2; tentative D call: TRBD1 (6 bases). Sequencing used uncultured baseline CD8+ T cells from peripheral blood mononuclear cells (PBMCs). This clonotype was sampled from a male donor with HIV. CDR3 DNA sequence: TGTGCCAGCAGTTCCTCAGGGGAGGAAGGGGGCTACACCTTC. Amino acids: CASSSSGEEGGYTF.